Sequencing of this T cell receptor (beta chain) was carried out in a study of blood T cell repertoires in COVID-19. Study details: Acute-phase and convalescent COVID-19 samples originated in the United States, Italy and Spain. Sources were T cells, B-cell-depleted T cells, or PBMCs; the material itself was cDNA or gDNA.

Original handling: Amplification from reference gene primers served as the basis for estimated nucleated cell counts. Clones were sequenced by immunoSEQ multiplex PCR, and TCRdb holds only the in-frame ones, with some missing. Clone size and V and J calls were adopted from that table, with D and trimming inferred from the DNA. The sample carries 250,000 to 350,000 clones, about 90% recorded once. Sequences were obtained from peripheral blood. This receptor was taken from a woman aged 45-59 years who had recovered from COVID-19.

CDR3 protein: CASSPRATGDEQFF. CDR3 coding DNA: TGTGCCAGCAGCCCTAGGGCGACAGGGGATGAGCAGTTCTTC. V is TRBV7-3 and J is TRBJ2-1; 8 nucleotides agree with TRBD1. The V gene's germline CDR1 is SGHTA and CDR2 FQGTGA. The CDR3 consists of 14 residues. The junction had 8 bases not matched to a gene; V was cut back by 5 bases and J by 8 bases.